A single sample gave rise to the 9 T cell receptor beta chains below, sequenced in a study of blood T cells in healthy people across ages. Through a sample-barcoded 5' primer and a J-beta primer mix, a second PCR was run for roughly 6 to 12 cycles. TCRdb re-called the 5' RACE reads with MiXCR, one entry per CDR3 protein. This table holds approximately 670,000 distinct CDR3 sequences, around two fifths found once. The sample was blood. All receptors come from a man at least 80 years old in good health.

About this clonotype: Germline and junction disagree at one end, which may indicate a read error. V gene TRBV29-1 combines with J gene TRBJ2-1; 7 bases match TRBD2. CDR1 is SQVTM and CDR2 is ANQGSEA in the germline V gene. The CDR3 extends over 15 amino acids. In nucleotides, the CDR3 is TGCAGCGTTGAAGGAGCGGGATACTCCTACAATGAGCGGTTCTTC. Protein product: CSVEGAGYSYNERFF.

This clonotype has a handful of counts. The CDR3 protein is CAWRNTNYGYTF. The CDR3 region has the DNA TGTGCCTGGAGGAATACTAACTATGGCTACACCTTC. The chain carries TRBV30 and TRBJ1-2, with unresolved D. The CDR3 contains 12 residues. Trimming stripped 3 bases from V and 0 bases from J, with 5 bases between. CDR1 is GTSNPN and CDR2 is SVGIG in the germline V gene (reference sequence).

This clonotype was seen a handful of times. V and J are TRBV6-5 and TRBJ2-6; 8 nucleotides agree with TRBD1. The CDR3 covers 16 residues. The V segment lost 4 bases and the J segment 4 bases; nucleotides outside the gene matches: 6. Germline CDR1 and CDR2: MNHEY and SVGAGI. The CDR3 here is CASSSMTGAGANVLTF. The DNA of the CDR3 is TGTGCCAGCAGTTCCATGACAGGGGCCGGGGCCAACGTCCTGACTTTC.

This clonotype has a handful of counts. The chain couples TRBV4-2 to TRBJ1-2; 8 bases agree with TRBD1. The germline V gene encodes CDR1 LGHNA and CDR2 YNFKEQ. The CDR3 totals 14 residues. Trimming cost V 0 bases and J 8 bases; bases outside gene matches: 5. The CDR3 nucleotides read TGTGCCAGCAGCCAAGATCAGGGGGCGGTAGGCTACACCTTC. It codes for CASSQDQGAVGYTF.

The table lists this clonotype with a few counts. V gene TRBV9 combines with J gene TRBJ2-1; 9 bases agree with TRBD2. This CDR3 is 14 amino acids long. In germline, CDR1 is SGDLS, CDR2 YYNGEE. Trimming cost V 4 bases and J 8 bases; bases outside gene matches: 7. The CDR3 is CASSSGRTRYEQFF. DNA of the CDR3: TGTGCCAGCAGCAGCGGGAGGACCCGATATGAGCAGTTCTTC.

The J gene is TRBJ1-4, the V gene TRBV25-1, with 9 bases lining up with TRBD1. V was clipped by 8 bases and J by 7 bases; unmatched bases: 11. Per the germline V gene, CDR1 is MGHDK and CDR2 is SYGVNS. The length of the CDR3 is 15 residues. CDR3 coding DNA: TGTGCCAGCGGAACCCTGGTGGGACAGGGTGAAAAACTGTTTTTT. Protein: CASGTLVGQGEKLFF.

Concerning this clonotype itself: Just one base apart from a much larger clone, this may be a read error. The chain recombines TRBV3-1 with TRBJ2-7; D might be TRBD2 (5 bases). Germline loops: CDR1 LGHDT, CDR2 YNNKEL (reference sequence). This CDR3 has 15 amino acids. The CDR3 bases are TGTGCCAGCAACCAAGAAGGAGGCAGGTCCTACGAGCAGTACTTC. This encodes CASNQEGGRSYEQYF.

This clonotype has ten or more counts. This chain uses TRBV6-2 or TRBV6-3 with TRBJ2-1, with TRBD2 as a possible D gene (5 bases). Germline assignment: CDR1 MNHEY and CDR2 SVGEGT. The CDR3 runs 11 residues. V lost 8 bases and J 7 bases, leaving 9 bases between the germline ends. The CDR3 DNA is TGTGCCAGCGAGGGCCGGAATGAGCAGTTCTTC. This gives the protein CASEGRNEQFF.

The rearrangement uses TRBV6-5 and TRBJ2-2; D may be TRBD1 (5 bases). V lost 5 bases to trimming and J lost 7 bases, with 17 bases between them. Germline CDR1 reads MNHEY; CDR2 reads SVGAGI. The CDR3 totals 15 residues. The CDR3 nucleotides read TGTGCCAGCAGTCGCGGACATTCTTTGGGCGGGGAGCTGTTTTTT. Translating gives CASSRGHSLGGELFF.